This T cell receptor beta chain was obtained from a study of cytomegalovirus exposure and HLA in healthy donors. Study-level findings and limits: Cytomegalovirus association was assigned to over 150 TCR beta chains.

As to this clone: Its matching antigen is unknown.

TCRdb keeps only in-frame clones here, not all; method: immunoSEQ multiplex PCR. The sample has 90,000 to 100,000 clones, roughly 87% seen once. Per germline, CDR1 LNHDA and CDR2 SQIVND (reference sequence). V was pared by 4 bases and J by 6 bases, with 4 bases of the junction left unmatched. This CDR3 is built from 13 residues. The sequencing input was PBMCs. This rearrangement joins TRBV19 to TRBJ2-7, with 9 positions matching TRBD1. This TCR came from a man younger than 35 in good health and CMV-seropositive. The CDR3, as DNA: TGTGCCAGTAGTACTGGGACAGGGCGCGAGCAGTACTTC. The encoded protein is CASSTGTGREQYF.